The 17 T cell receptor beta chains presented below share a single source sample, sequenced in a study of blood T cell repertoires in COVID-19. Assay: immunoSEQ multiplex PCR; the TCRdb copy retains only in-frame clones and omits some. Seen here are 84,000 or so clones, approximately 80% observed once, and the top ten hold about 11%. The source material was peripheral blood. These receptors were obtained from a man aged 65 to 79 with acute or convalescent COVID-19.

This chain links TRBV28 with TRBJ2-3; TRBD2 might be the D (6 bases). Germline V gene data show CDR1 as MDHEN and CDR2 as SYDVKM. Trimming removed 5 bases at V and 8 bases at J, with 20 bases between. The CDR3 runs 15 residues. This chain's CDR3 is CASSPTFRLEGTQYF. CDR3 sequence (DNA): TGTGCCAGCAGTCCGACATTCAGACTAGAGGGTACGCAGTATTTT.

The rearrangement uses TRBV6-6 and TRBJ1-3; TRBD1 agrees at 7 bases. Germline CDR1 and CDR2: MNHNY and SVGAGI (reference sequence). CDR3 length: 14 residues. Trimming took 6 bases from V and 3 from J; bases not matched to a gene: 5. This CDR3 is CASSPDRVGNTIYF. DNA of the CDR3: TGTGCCAGCAGCCCAGACAGGGTTGGAAACACCATATATTTT.

The rearrangement uses TRBV6-5 and TRBJ2-7; 9 bases are a match to TRBD2. The length of the CDR3 is 14 residues. Germline values: CDR1 MNHEY, CDR2 SVGAGI. The CDR3 DNA follows: TGTGCCAGCAGCCACGAGGATAGCGGGGGCCTTCTGTTAGTC. Protein: CASSHEDSGGLLLV.

This rearrangement joins TRBV27 to TRBJ1-3; no definite D call. The V end lost 1 base, the J end lost 4 bases, and 5 bases lay between the germline ends. The CDR3 contains 13 residues. Germline lookup yields CDR1 MNHEY and CDR2 SMNVEV (reference sequence). The CDR3 DNA reads as TGTGCCAGCAGTTTATATATGGGAAACACCATATATTTT. It translates to CASSLYMGNTIYF.

J is TRBJ2-3 and V is TRBV24-1; the match to TRBD2 covers 10 bases. The CDR3 has 16 amino acids. V gave up 3 bases and J gave up 2 bases; unmatched junction bases: 4. From germline, CDR1 is KGHDR and CDR2 SFDVKD. CDR3 residues: CATSDRTSGDTDTQYF. The CDR3, as DNA: TGTGCCACCAGTGATCGCACTAGCGGGGACACAGATACGCAGTATTTT.

The chain combines TRBV5-1 with TRBJ1-4; perhaps TRBD1 as D (6 bases). The CDR3 sequence is 13 residues long. V lost 6 bases, J lost 4 bases, and 10 bases lay in between. CDR1 and CDR2 from the germline V gene are SGHRS and YFSETQ. The chain's CDR3 is CASNRGNNEKLFF. CDR3 coding DNA: TGCGCCAGCAATAGGGGGAATAATGAAAAACTGTTTTTT.

The chain employs TRBV19 and TRBJ1-2, with 11 bases matching TRBD1. The CDR3 covers 14 residues. Germline CDR1 and CDR2: LNHDA and SQIVND (reference sequence). V was clipped by 6 bases and J by 4 bases; unmatched bases: 4. CDR3 protein: CASRDRGRPYGYTF. The CDR3, as DNA: TGTGCCAGTAGGGACAGGGGGCGGCCCTATGGCTACACCTTC. The full variable domain, in which reference TRBV19 and TRBJ1-2 provide the parts outside the CDR3, is DGGITQSPKYLFRKEGQNVTLSCEQNLNHDAMYWYRQDPGQGLRLIYYSQIVNDFQKGDIAEGYSVSREKKESFPLTVTSAQKNPTAFYLCASRDRGRPYGYTFGSGTRLTVV.

The chain is built from TRBV12-3 or TRBV12-4 and TRBJ2-7; 8 bases map to TRBD2. The length of the CDR3 is 12 residues. Trimming took 3 bases from V and 5 from J; bases not matched to a gene: 0. The CDR3 is CASSFGGDEQYV. CDR3 bases: TGTGCCAGCAGTTTCGGGGGGGACGAGCAGTACGTC.

The chain has TRBV5-6 and TRBJ2-7; 8 bases fit TRBD1. Germline V gives CDR1 SGHDT, CDR2 YYEEEE. V dropped 0 bases and J dropped 5; count of bases not matched to a gene: 4. The CDR3 runs 14 residues. CDR3 sequence (DNA): TGTGCCAGCAGCTTGGGACAGGGGTCCAACGAGCAGTACTTC. Protein sequence: CASSLGQGSNEQYF.

CDR3 coding DNA: TGTGCCAGCAGCTACCGGGCCCTCGGGGACAATCAGCCCCAGCATTTT. Its translation is CASSYRALGDNQPQHF. The V and J genes are TRBV5-6 and TRBJ1-5; unclear D gene. CDR1 SGHDT and CDR2 YYEEEE come from the germline V gene. This CDR3 contains 16 residues. Trimming cost V 3 bases and J 3 bases, with 16 bases left between them.

The J gene is TRBJ2-5, the V gene TRBV11-2; the D gene is possibly TRBD1 (7 bases). V was shortened by 5 bases and J by 5 bases, with 18 bases between the two germline ends. Germline V lookup: CDR1 SGHAT, CDR2 FQNNGV. The CDR3 is made up of 15 amino acids. The CDR3 here is CASSTPRGAPETQYF. The CDR3 bases are TGTGCCAGCAGCACTCCCAGGGGGGCCCCTGAGACCCAGTACTTC.

A few counts support this clone. The CDR3: CAISEAGAVHEQFF. The CDR3 DNA sequence: TGTGCCATCAGTGAAGCAGGGGCTGTGCATGAGCAGTTCTTC. J is TRBJ2-1 and V is TRBV10-3; TRBD1 is a possible D gene (6 bases). The V and J ends lost 3 bases and 8 bases respectively, with 14 bases between them. CDR1 is ENHRY and CDR2 is SYGVKD in the germline V gene. The CDR3 has 14 residues.

This rearrangement joins TRBV27 to TRBJ1-4; possibly TRBD1 for D (5 bases). The CDR3 has 16 residues. Germline V gene data show CDR1 as MNHEY and CDR2 as SMNVEV (reference sequence). The V end was cut by 5 bases, the J end by 4 bases, with 17 bases between. The chain's CDR3 is CASSAWSRALNEKLFF. For the CDR3, the DNA is TGTGCCAGCAGTGCTTGGTCCAGGGCCCTTAATGAAAAACTGTTTTTT. Full variable domain (rest looked up from reference TRBV27 and TRBJ1-4): EAQVTQNPRYLITVTGKKLTVTCSQNMNHEYMSWYRQDPGLGLRQIYYSMNVEVTDKGDVPEGYKVSRKEKRNFPLILESPSPNQTSLYFCASSAWSRALNEKLFFGSGTQLSVL.

V and J are TRBV28 and TRBJ2-5; TRBD2 might be the D (5 bases). The germline CDR1 and CDR2 sequences are MDHEN and SYDVKM. The CDR3 runs 14 residues. V was trimmed by 5 bases and J by 5 bases, leaving 15 bases between them. The CDR3, as DNA: TGTGCCAGCAGTCCTCCCATAGGGAGCGAGACCCAGTACTTC. Translation: CASSPPIGSETQYF.

The rearrangement joins TRBV7-9 to TRBJ1-2; D is perhaps TRBD1 (6 bases). The V end was cut by 3 bases, the J end by 8 bases, with 16 bases between. This CDR3 spans 14 amino acids. CDR1 and CDR2 from the germline V gene are SEHNR and FQNEAQ (reference sequence). The CDR3 nucleotides read TGTGCCAGCAGCTTCGACAGGATCTATGGGGGCTACACCTTC. Translating it yields CASSFDRIYGGYTF.

This chain connects TRBV7-5 to TRBJ2-5; the D call in the table, TRBD2, was not verified against the DNA. TRBV7-5 is flagged as a pseudogene. The length of the CDR3 is 15 residues. CDR3 protein: CVRSPGGGEGETQYF. The CDR3 region has the DNA TGTGTCAGAAGCCCCGGAGGCGGGGAAGGGGAGACCCAGTACTTC.

V gene TRBV15 combines with J gene TRBJ2-5; D is ambiguous. The CDR3 totals 13 residues. V lost 4 bases, J lost 3 bases, and 9 bases lay in between. Germline V gene data show CDR1 as LNHNV and CDR2 as YYDKDF (reference sequence). CDR3 nucleotides: TGTGCCACCAGCACTTACATGGAAGAGACCCAGTACTTC. Residues: CATSTYMEETQYF.